This T cell receptor beta chain was sequenced during a study of cytotoxic CD8 clonotypes in ibrutinib-treated CLL. Across the whole study: The subjects consisted of roughly twelve relapsed/refractory and roughly 15 treatment-naive individuals, with around 17 IGHV unmutated.

This clone was observed a handful of times. The antigen is undetermined. CDR3 length: 13 residues. V gave up 5 bases and J gave up 8 bases, with 15 bases separating them. Germline loops: CDR1 LNHNV, CDR2 YYDKDF (reference sequence). Using immunoSEQ multiplex PCR, the repertoire was profiled, and TCRdb retains in-frame clones only, with some absent. The data contain nearly 300,000 clones, 70% to 80% of them singletons. Study conclusions and caveats: A rise in clonality was seen at ibrutinib response, and a fall back toward baseline was seen at progression. Public clonotypes were seen rarely and were contracted or stable on treatment.

This specimen was PBMCs, taken at disease progression, from a patient treated with ibrutinib. V usage is TRBV15 and J usage is TRBJ1-2; D is ambiguous. This clonotype originated in a human donor with chronic lymphocytic leukemia. DNA for the CDR3: TGTGCCACCAGCGGGGTTGGTGAAGGAGGCTACACCTTC. This gives the protein CATSGVGEGGYTF.